These T cell receptor beta chains were read from a single sample in a study of early T cells in non-severe SARS-CoV-2 infection. In TCRdb, the 5' RACE reads were re-called with MiXCR into one record per CDR3 protein. The sample consists of some 77,000 distinct CDR3 sequences, about 15% of them appearing once. Source material: whole blood. The receptors shown here come from an adult who was a healthcare worker with PCR-confirmed SARS-CoV-2 infection or an uninfected control (not recorded which). Both conserved end residues are part of each CDR3. Each record gives: V gene, D gene, clone size, J gene, CDR3 DNA, CDR3 protein. A D gene is named only where the DNA matches it firmly. Only some rows state a clone size, as once, few, many or a class for expanded clones.

>TRBV7-9|-|-|TRBJ1-1
TGTGCCAGCAGCTCGACCCAGGGACGGAGTTTCGGTGAAGCTTTCTTT
CASSSTQGRSFGEAFF
>TRBV11-3|-|-|TRBJ1-1
TGTGCCAGCAGCTTAGAGTCTGGGGGCGCGCACACTGAAGCTTTCTTT
CASSLESGGAHTEAFF
>TRBV18|TRBD1|-|TRBJ1-4
TGTGCCAGCTCACCAGAGACAGGGAATGAAAAACTGTTTTTT
CASSPETGNEKLFF
>TRBV6-6|-|few|TRBJ1-2
TGTGCCAGCAGTTATAGGGCTGGCTATGGCTACACCTTC
CASSYRAGYGYTF
>TRBV13|-|-|TRBJ1-2
TGTGCCAGCAGCTCCCTCGGGGGAGGGGCGAATAACTATGGCTACACCTTC
CASSSLGGGANNYGYTF
>TRBV29-1|-|-|TRBJ1-2
TGCAGCGTACGTGATGGCTACACCTTC
CSVRDGYTF
>TRBV19|-|few|TRBJ2-7
TGTGCCAGTACGGCGACATTGAATACCTACGAGCAGTACTTC
CASTATLNTYEQYF
>TRBV28|-|-|TRBJ2-1
TGTGCCAGCAGTCCAGGGGCACCCTACAATGAGCAGTTCTTC
CASSPGAPYNEQFF
>TRBV7-3|-|-|TRBJ2-1
TGTGCCAGCAGCTCCATTGACAATGAGCAGTTCTTC
CASSSIDNEQFF
>TRBV30|-|few|TRBJ1-2
TGTGCCTGGAGTCTATACAGGACTAACTATGGCTACACCTTC
CAWSLYRTNYGYTF
>TRBV19|-|many|TRBJ2-2
TGTGCCAGTAGTATACAAGCCGGGGAGCTGTTTTTT
CASSIQAGELFF
>TRBV7-7|-|-|TRBJ1-1
TGTGCTAGCAGCCCCTTGGGGAACACTGAAGCTTTCTTT
CASSPLGNTEAFF
>TRBV7-9|-|many|TRBJ1-6
TGTGCCAGCCAGCCCGGCGGTAATTCACCCCTCCACTTT
CASQPGGNSPLHF
>TRBV24-1|TRBD2|-|TRBJ2-7
TGTGCCACCAGTGATGACGGCAGCGGGAGAACCTACGAGCAGTACTTC
CATSDDGSGRTYEQYF
>TRBV12-5|-|few|TRBJ1-1
TGTGCTAGTGGTTTGGCCTTCAACACTGAAGCTTTCTTT
CASGLAFNTEAFF
>TRBV28|-|-|TRBJ1-6
TGTGCCAGCAGCCTGGGGGTGGCCTATAATTCACCCCTCCACTTT
CASSLGVAYNSPLHF
>TRBV11-3|TRBD1|-|TRBJ2-7
TGTGCCAGCGGAGGCACAGGGGAATACGAGCAGTACTTC
CASGGTGEYEQYF
>TRBV18|-|few|TRBJ1-6
TGTGCCAGCTCACCATCTGACAGCCCCGATTCACCCCTCCACTTT
CASSPSDSPDSPLHF
>TRBV20-1|-|-|TRBJ2-1
TGCAGTGCTAGAGATTCTAGGGCTAGCGTGTACAATGAGCAGTTCTTC
CSARDSRASVYNEQFF
>TRBV5-1|-|few|TRBJ1-1
TGCGCCAGCAGCTTGGACCTCCCGAACACTGAAGCTTTCTTT
CASSLDLPNTEAFF
>TRBV28|-|-|TRBJ1-3
TGTGCCAGCAGTTTGGACAGCCTGAGCTCTGGAAACACCATATATTTT
CASSLDSLSSGNTIYF
>TRBV11-2|-|-|TRBJ1-1
TGTGCCAGCACCCGAGACGCGGGGCTTACTGAAGCTTTCTTT
CASTRDAGLTEAFF
>TRBV7-9|TRBD1|many|TRBJ2-7
TGTGCCAGCAGCTCCAGCCTCCGGACAGGGGACTACGAGCAGTACTTC
CASSSSLRTGDYEQYF
>TRBV7-2|-|-|TRBJ2-5
TGTGCCAGCAGCTCAAGAAAAGAGACCCAGTACTTC
CASSSRKETQYF
>TRBV30|-|-|TRBJ1-4
TGTGCCTGGAGTGTATGGGGTGAAAAACTGTTTTTT
CAWSVWGEKLFF
>TRBV2|-|-|TRBJ2-2
TGTGCCAGTCTCACCGGGCCCAGGAACACCGGGGAGCTGTTTTTT
CASLTGPRNTGELFF
>TRBV27|-|few|TRBJ2-5
TGTGCCAGCAGCGGAAGACAAGAGACCCAGTACTTC
CASSGRQETQYF
>TRBV20-1|TRBD2|-|TRBJ2-3
TGCAGTGCTCCTGTACCAGCGGGGGGGCGGACAGATACGCAGTATTTT
CSAPVPAGGRTDTQYF
>TRBV11-2|TRBD1|few|TRBJ1-2
TGTGCCAGCAGCTTAGGGGGACAGGGAAACTATGGCTACACCTTC
CASSLGGQGNYGYTF
>TRBV19|TRBD2|few|TRBJ2-5
TGTGCCAGTAGTACTAGCGGGAGGGCAGAGACCCAGTACTTC
CASSTSGRAETQYF
>TRBV11-2|TRBD2|few|TRBJ2-1
TGTGCCAGCAGCGTCGGACTAGCGGGGCCCCCCTACAATGAGCAGTTCTTC
CASSVGLAGPPYNEQFF
>TRBV20-1|-|-|TRBJ2-1
TGCAGTGCCAAACGTCTACAAGGTCCGAACAATGAGCAGTTCTTC
CSAKRLQGPNNEQFF
>TRBV12-3/TRBV12-4|-|-|TRBJ1-5
TGTGCCAGCAGTTTAATGGCAGGAAATCAGCCCCAGCATTTT
CASSLMAGNQPQHF
>TRBV20-1|-|many|TRBJ1-2
TGCAGTGCCTTGGTGAGCCCGGGACCCCCGGGGCTAAACTATGGCTACACCTTC
CSALVSPGPPGLNYGYTF
>TRBV15|-|few|TRBJ1-1
TGTGCCACCAGCAGAGATAGGCAGCGCCCCGGAGCTTTCTTT
CATSRDRQRPGAFF